The 20 T cell receptor beta chains below come from one sample, sequenced in a study of blood T cell repertoires in COVID-19. Generated by immunoSEQ multiplex PCR, the TCRdb table keeps only in-frame clones and is missing some. The table records roughly 260,000 clones, about 88% of them present only once. Sequencing used peripheral blood. The receptor set was obtained from a man aged 55 to 69 who had recovered from COVID-19.

The chain couples TRBV5-1 to TRBJ2-7; 9 bases are shared with TRBD2. This CDR3 comprises 15 residues. Per germline, CDR1 SGHRS and CDR2 YFSETQ. V dropped 4 bases and J dropped 3; count of bases not matched to a gene: 8. The CDR3 coding sequence is TGCGCCAGCAGCCCCACCAGCGGGGGGAACTACGAGCAGTACTTC. This gives the protein CASSPTSGGNYEQYF.

This clone appeared a single time. The chain links TRBV7-2 to TRBJ2-1; a weak D match, TRBD1 (7 bases). This CDR3 spans 16 amino acids. Deletions cut 5 bases from V and 9 bases from J, with 23 bases between. Germline lookup yields CDR1 SGHTA and CDR2 FQGNSA. CDR3: CASSQHIGRGAGEQFF. CDR3 DNA: TGTGCCAGCAGCCAACATATCGGCAGGGGGGCAGGTGAGCAGTTCTTC.

This clone was counted ten times or more. V gene TRBV4-1 combines with J gene TRBJ1-2; D gene uncertain. CDR1 is MGHRA, CDR2 YSYEKL, per germline. The CDR3 is made up of 14 amino acids. The V and J ends lost 0 bases and 8 bases respectively, with 13 bases between them. The CDR3 reads CASSQEGTERGYTF. CDR3 sequence (DNA): TGCGCCAGCAGCCAAGAAGGAACGGAGCGGGGCTACACCTTC.

The chain is built from TRBV5-6 and TRBJ2-7; 13 bases line up with TRBD2. Trimming took 2 bases from V and 0 from J; bases not matched to a gene: 5. The CDR3 length is 17 residues. CDR1 SGHDT and CDR2 YYEEEE come from the germline V gene. The chain's CDR3 is CASSLGTSGASSYEQYF. CDR3 DNA: TGTGCCAGCAGCTTAGGGACTAGCGGGGCGAGCTCCTACGAGCAGTACTTC. Full variable domain (rest looked up from reference TRBV5-6 and TRBJ2-7): DAGVTQSPTHLIKTRGQQVTLRCSPKSGHDTVSWYQQALGQGPQFIFQYYEEEERQRGNFPDRFSGHQFPNYSSELNVNALLLGDSALYLCASSLGTSGASSYEQYFGPGTRLTVT.

The chain is built from TRBV30 and TRBJ1-2; TRBD1 might be the D (5 bases). V lost 5 bases and J 5 bases, leaving 21 bases between the germline ends. The CDR3 is 15 amino acids. Germline assignment: CDR1 GTSNPN and CDR2 SVGIG (reference sequence). CDR3 in amino acids: CAWYKRGLFGYGYTF. CDR3 DNA sequence: TGTGCCTGGTATAAAAGGGGCCTCTTTGGATATGGCTACACCTTC.

The chain has TRBV2 and TRBJ2-1; 7 nucleotides match TRBD1. Germline trimming cut 6 bases from V and 10 bases from J; bases unmatched to any gene: 6. Germline CDR1 SNHLY, CDR2 FYNNEI. The CDR3 covers 12 residues. CDR3 in amino acids: CASSGTTGEQFF. CDR3 DNA sequence: TGTGCCAGCAGCGGAACGACAGGGGAGCAGTTCTTC.

The chain links TRBV18 to TRBJ1-1; weak D call: TRBD1 (6 bases). The V end was cut by 0 bases, the J end by 8 bases, with 13 bases between. Germline CDR1 KGHSH, CDR2 LQKENI. This CDR3 contains 14 residues. The CDR3 spells CASSPPTGGLEAFF. The CDR3 DNA follows: TGTGCCAGCTCACCACCGACGGGGGGCCTAGAAGCTTTCTTT.

This chain connects TRBV4-2 to TRBJ1-1, with 9 bases fitting TRBD1. The CDR3 loop spans 15 amino acids. Per the germline V gene, CDR1 is LGHNA and CDR2 is YNFKEQ. Germline trimming cut 2 bases from V and 10 bases from J; bases unmatched to any gene: 11. The chain's CDR3 is CASSQPDRGIGGAFF. CDR3 nucleotide sequence: TGTGCCAGCAGCCAACCCGACAGGGGGATTGGCGGAGCTTTCTTT.

The rearrangement uses TRBV6-4 and TRBJ2-3, with 8 positions matching TRBD2. Trimming removed 0 bases from V and 1 base from J; junction bases left unmatched: 0. CDR3 length: 15 residues. Germline V gives CDR1 MRHNA, CDR2 SNTAGT. CDR3 DNA sequence: TGTGCCAGCAGTGACTCTAGCGGGGGCACAGATACGCAGTATTTT. Protein sequence: CASSDSSGGTDTQYF.

J is TRBJ2-5 and V is TRBV3-1 (or the pseudogene TRBV3-2), with 8 bases matching TRBD2. Germline V gene lookup returns CDR1 LGHDT and CDR2 YNNKEL (reference sequence). With V trimmed by 2 bases and J by 5 bases, 7 bases remained unmatched. The CDR3 consists of 15 residues. The CDR3 loop is CASSQYRGGPETQYF. The CDR3 DNA sequence: TGTGCCAGCAGCCAATACCGGGGGGGCCCGGAGACCCAGTACTTC.

This clone came up a few times. V gene TRBV12-3 or TRBV12-4 combines with J gene TRBJ1-2; D possibly corresponds to TRBD1 (5 bases). V lost 6 bases to trimming and J lost 9 bases, with 14 bases between them. This CDR3 is built from 12 residues. This CDR3 is CASRSDTWSYTF. The CDR3 bases are TGTGCCAGCAGATCGGACACCTGGAGCTACACCTTC.

This chain's CDR3 is CASSLGRGGLNEQFF. The CDR3 DNA is TGTGCCAGCAGCTTAGGGCGGGGGGGCCTCAATGAGCAGTTCTTC. The rearrangement uses TRBV11-2 and TRBJ2-1; TRBD2 aligns across 9 bases. Germline V gene data show CDR1 as SGHAT and CDR2 as FQNNGV. The CDR3 contains 15 residues. Trimming removed 1 base from V and 6 bases from J; junction bases left unmatched: 4.

V and J are TRBV7-8 and TRBJ1-4; D possibly corresponds to TRBD1 (6 bases). Germline lookup yields CDR1 SGHVS and CDR2 FQNEAQ. This CDR3 is 13 amino acids long. V lost 5 bases and J lost 14, with 18 bases in between. DNA for the CDR3: TGTGCCAGCAGCGCAATACAGGGTGCGTGGCTGTTTTTT. Its translation is CASSAIQGAWLFF.

The count of this clone is one. The chain is built from TRBV9 and TRBJ2-7, with 9 bases identical to TRBD2. This CDR3 region has 16 residues. The germline CDR1 and CDR2 sequences are SGDLS and YYNGEE. V shed 4 bases and J 5 bases; nucleotides not matched to a gene: 13. The CDR3 here is CASSQDLAGYRNEQYF. The DNA of the CDR3 is TGTGCCAGCAGCCAGGACCTAGCGGGGTACAGGAACGAGCAGTACTTC.

The V call is TRBV4-1, the J call TRBJ1-5, with D possibly matching TRBD1 (5 bases). This CDR3 contains 16 residues. Deletions cut 2 bases from V and 4 bases from J, with 15 bases between. The germline CDR1 and CDR2 sequences are MGHRA and YSYEKL. The CDR3, as DNA: TGCGCCAGCAGCCAATTTGCCGGGGGACGGAATCAGCCCCAGCATTTT. This translates into CASSQFAGGRNQPQHF.

The chain uses TRBV10-3 and TRBJ2-7; weak D call: TRBD1 (5 bases). V lost 5 bases and J lost 1, with 18 bases in between. In germline, CDR1 is ENHRY, CDR2 SYGVKD. This CDR3 contains 16 residues. The DNA of the CDR3 is TGTGCCATCAGTTCGCTCCTCGAGACAGTTTCCTACGAGCAGTACTTC. Amino acids: CAISSLLETVSYEQYF.

This rearrangement joins TRBV5-4 to TRBJ2-1, with TRBD2 matching over 10 bases. Germline V gene lookup returns CDR1 SGHNT and CDR2 YYREEE (reference sequence). The trim removed 1 base at V and 5 bases at J, leaving 6 bases unmatched. The CDR3 has 16 amino acids. CDR3: CASSLKRGGANNEQFF. CDR3 in DNA: TGTGCCAGCAGCTTGAAGCGGGGGGGGGCCAACAATGAGCAGTTCTTC.

The chain uses TRBV5-4 and TRBJ2-1; a possible D gene is TRBD2 (6 bases). The CDR3 covers 14 residues. Trimming stripped 6 bases from V and 10 bases from J, with 20 bases between. The V gene's germline CDR1 is SGHNT and CDR2 YYREEE (reference sequence). CDR3 nucleotide sequence: TGTGCCAGCACCTATGGGGCTAGCGTCAACGAGCAGTTCTTC. As protein: CASTYGASVNEQFF.

This chain joins TRBV2 and TRBJ2-7, with 7 bases that match TRBD1. V was clipped by 4 bases and J by 2 bases; unmatched bases: 8. This CDR3 is built from 15 residues. Per germline, CDR1 SNHLY and CDR2 FYNNEI. CDR3 in DNA: TGTGCCAGCAGTGTGGTTGAGACAGGGACCTACGAGCAGTACTTC. It specifies CASSVVETGTYEQYF.

This chain joins TRBV25-1 and TRBJ2-7, with D hard to call. Germline values: CDR1 MGHDK, CDR2 SYGVNS. The length of the CDR3 is 15 residues. Trimming left V 0 bases short and J 3 bases short, with 12 bases between. CDR3 loop: CASSEYGRIGYEQYF. DNA of the CDR3: TGTGCCAGCAGTGAATATGGGCGAATTGGCTACGAGCAGTACTTC.